Listed here are 31 T cell receptor beta chains from one sample, sequenced in a study of T cells in Graves' hyperthyroidism and ophthalmopathy (dated by TCRdb to the late 2010s). The library was built by means of multiplex PCR. Instrument on record: Illumina HiSeq 2000. TCR beta CDR3 regions were amplified from RNA transcripts. The first round of RT-PCR for the TCR CDR3 was performed with the HTBI primer set and the Qiagen OneStep RT-PCR kit. The raw public data were reprocessed by TCRdb itself: fastp quality trimming at Q25, MiXCR clonotype calling, in-frame beta chains only. Rows matching on CDR3 protein sequence are summarized as one entry with the most common DNA and genes. In all, the sample holds about 420,000 distinct CDR3 sequences, and about 15% of those were seen once. Clones ranked in the top ten supply around 7.3% of the sample. Sequences were obtained from blood. The receptors come from a young woman with Graves' hyperthyroidism.

This clonotype has at least ten counts. J is TRBJ2-7 and V is TRBV27, with D possibly being TRBD2 (6 bases). This CDR3 has 15 residues. The germline V gene encodes CDR1 MNHEY and CDR2 SMNVEV (reference sequence). Trimming left V 6 bases short and J 2 bases short, with 17 bases between. The CDR3 sequence is CASSQPGLLAYEQYF. The CDR3 DNA is TGTGCCAGCAGCCAACCGGGACTCCTTGCCTACGAGCAGTACTTC.

The J gene is TRBJ2-7, the V gene TRBV5-4; TRBD2 aligns across 8 bases. V lost 5 bases and J lost 3; bases outside the gene matches: 10. Per germline, CDR1 SGHNT and CDR2 YYREEE (reference sequence). This CDR3 has 15 amino acids. The CDR3 DNA sequence: TGTGCCAGCAGGCCTGCCGGGGGGGGACACTACGAGCAGTACTTC. Amino acids: CASRPAGGGHYEQYF.

The rearrangement uses TRBV12-3 or TRBV12-4 and TRBJ2-1; TRBD2 aligns across 13 bases. After removal of 5 bases from V and 8 bases from J, the junction contained 3 bases not matched to a gene. The CDR3 is 14 residues long. The CDR3 loop reads CASSPLAGGYEQFF. The CDR3 coding sequence is TGTGCCAGCAGTCCACTAGCGGGAGGGTATGAGCAGTTCTTC.

A note on this clonotype: A much larger clone is a single base away; this may be a read error. This CDR3 fails to terminate in the conserved phenylalanine or tryptophan, so it likely reflects a read error. The chain is built from TRBV25-1 and TRBJ1-1, with 8 bases fitting TRBD1. This CDR3 has 15 amino acids. Germline assignment: CDR1 MGHDK and CDR2 SYGVNS. V was clipped by 7 bases and J by 3 bases; unmatched bases: 10. CDR3 protein: CASIPRGHYDTEAFL. The CDR3 region has the DNA TGTGCCAGCATCCCCAGGGGGCATTACGACACTGAAGCTTTCTTA.

A remark on this clonotype: A clone one base away is much larger, so this may be a read error. The chain combines TRBV12-3 or TRBV12-4 with TRBJ2-5; D is unresolved. The CDR3 is made up of 14 amino acids. Trimming took 6 bases from V and 5 from J, leaving 16 bases between them. The CDR3 loop is CASSRFQADETQYF. For the CDR3, the DNA is TGTGCCAGCAGCCGCTTTCAGGCCGACGAGACCCAGTACTTC.

This clonotype was seen ten or more times. The chain couples TRBV20-1 to TRBJ1-4; D possibly corresponds to TRBD1 (6 bases). The V end was cut by 2 bases, the J end by 8 bases, with 15 bases between. In germline, CDR1 is DFQATT, CDR2 SNEGSKA (reference sequence). The CDR3 covers 14 residues. DNA for the CDR3: TGCAGTGCTAGACTCGTCCAGGGGAGGGAAAAACTGTTTTTT. It yields the protein CSARLVQGREKLFF.

This clonotype was found many times. The rearrangement joins TRBV19 to TRBJ2-7, with 7 bases aligning to TRBD2. V dropped 5 bases and J dropped 2; count of bases not matched to a gene: 9. CDR3 size: 15 residues. CDR1 and CDR2 (germline): LNHDA, SQIVND (reference sequence). As DNA, the CDR3 is TGTGCCAGTAGTCCTCAAGCGGGGTTCGCCTACGAGCAGTACTTC. Its protein is CASSPQAGFAYEQYF. The full variable domain, rest sourced from reference TRBV19 and TRBJ2-7, is DGGITQSPKYLFRKEGQNVTLSCEQNLNHDAMYWYRQDPGQGLRLIYYSQIVNDFQKGDIAEGYSVSREKKESFPLTVTSAQKNPTAFYLCASSPQAGFAYEQYFGPGTRLTVT.

There are many counts of this clonotype. The chain has TRBV5-1 and TRBJ1-6; D is ambiguous. The CDR3 sequence is 12 residues long. CDR1 is SGHRS, CDR2 YFSETQ, per germline. Trimming shortened V by 4 bases and J by 8 bases, and 7 bases separated the two germline ends. The CDR3 reads CASSAFDSPLHF. The CDR3 DNA follows: TGCGCCAGCAGCGCTTTTGATTCACCCCTCCACTTT. Together with reference TRBV5-1 and TRBJ1-6, the CDR3 gives the full variable domain: KAGVTQTPRYLIKTRGQQVTLSCSPISGHRSVSWYQQTPGQGLQFLFEYFSETQRNKGNFPGRFSGRQFSNSRSEMNVSTLELGDSALYLCASSAFDSPLHFGNGTRLTVT.

The genes are TRBV20-1 and TRBJ2-3; 9 positions agree with TRBD2. The CDR3 consists of 14 residues. The V and J ends lost 1 base and 5 bases, in that order; junction bases with no gene match: 4. The V gene's germline CDR1 is DFQATT and CDR2 SNEGSKA (reference sequence). The CDR3 loop reads CSARALAGLDTQYF. CDR3 DNA: TGCAGTGCTAGAGCGCTAGCGGGACTAGATACGCAGTATTTT.

The chain is built from TRBV15 and TRBJ1-1; D is perhaps TRBD1 (5 bases). Per germline, CDR1 LNHNV and CDR2 YYDKDF (reference sequence). The V gene lost 8 bases and the J gene lost 2 bases, with 12 bases spanning the gap. There are 13 residues in the CDR3. The CDR3 reads CATAEGINTEAFF. DNA of the CDR3: TGTGCCACCGCAGAGGGGATCAACACTGAAGCTTTCTTT.

This clonotype showed up many times. This chain joins TRBV6-2 or TRBV6-3 and TRBJ1-1; D is unclear. The germline V gene encodes CDR1 MNHEY and CDR2 SVGEGT. The ends were cut back, 0 bases at V and 9 bases at J, with 11 bases in the middle. This CDR3 spans 13 amino acids. CDR3 sequence (DNA): TGTGCCAGCAGTTACTCTAACGGGTATCAAGCTTTCTTT. Protein: CASSYSNGYQAFF.

This clonotype was recorded at least ten times. V gene TRBV4-1 combines with J gene TRBJ2-3; 8 nucleotides match TRBD2. CDR3 size: 14 residues. Germline-derived CDR1 and CDR2 are MGHRA and YSYEKL. The V gene end was trimmed by 3 bases and the J gene end by 3 bases; junction bases not matched to a gene: 2. The CDR3 DNA sequence: TGCGCCAGCAGCCATCCTAGCGGGACAGATACGCAGTATTTT. The encoded protein is CASSHPSGTDTQYF.

This clonotype appeared a few times. This sequence joins TRBV28 and TRBJ2-6; D is undetermined. CDR1 MDHEN and CDR2 SYDVKM come from the germline V gene. Trimming stripped 2 bases from V and 0 bases from J, with 20 bases between. This CDR3 comprises 20 residues. This CDR3 reads CASSLPRHYEPSSGANVLTF. The CDR3 nucleotides are TGTGCCAGCAGTTTACCACGTCACTATGAGCCAAGCTCTGGGGCCAACGTCCTGACTTTC.

This clonotype has at least ten counts. V usage is TRBV27 and J usage is TRBJ2-7; no reliable D call. The germline CDR1 and CDR2 sequences are MNHEY and SMNVEV (reference sequence). CDR3 length: 13 residues. V was pared by 2 bases and J by 0 bases, with 5 bases between. This CDR3 is CASSLSLSYEQYF. In DNA, the CDR3 is TGTGCCAGCAGTTTAAGCCTCTCCTACGAGCAGTACTTC.

At least ten counts were recorded for this clonotype. The chain couples TRBV28 to TRBJ2-7, with 9 bases identical to TRBD1. This CDR3 is 14 amino acids long. CDR1 is MDHEN and CDR2 is SYDVKM in the germline V gene. J lost 2 bases, V lost 3 bases, and 2 bases had no gene match. The CDR3 region is CASSFGTGTYEQYF. The CDR3 DNA follows: TGTGCCAGCAGTTTTGGGACAGGGACCTACGAGCAGTACTTC.

Many counts were recorded for this clonotype. The chain joins TRBV27 to TRBJ2-7; 7 nucleotides align to TRBD2. Per germline, CDR1 MNHEY and CDR2 SMNVEV (reference sequence). The CDR3 loop spans 14 amino acids. The V and J ends lost 5 bases and 4 bases, in that order; junction bases with no gene match: 8. The chain's CDR3 is CASSTTGTTYEQYF. The CDR3 DNA is TGTGCCAGCAGTACAACCGGGACTACTTACGAGCAGTACTTC.

This clonotype was detected many times. This chain uses TRBV2 with TRBJ1-1, with 9 bases aligning to TRBD1. The CDR3 loop spans 13 amino acids. From germline, CDR1 is SNHLY and CDR2 FYNNEI. Losses at the gene ends were 6 bases for V and 10 bases for J; bases not matched to a gene: 9. CDR3 protein: CASRADRGRGAFF. The CDR3 bases are TGTGCCAGCAGGGCGGACAGGGGACGAGGAGCTTTCTTT.

The V gene is TRBV14, the J gene TRBJ2-3, with 8 bases matching TRBD2. Germline V CDR1 and CDR2: SGHDN, FVKESK. The CDR3 extends over 16 amino acids. V lost 1 base to trimming and J lost 1 base; unmatched junction nucleotides: 4. DNA for the CDR3: TGTGCCAGCAGCCAAGCCACTAGCGGACGCACAGATACGCAGTATTTT. This translates into CASSQATSGRTDTQYF.

This clonotype was counted between two and nine times. The V and J genes are TRBV19 and TRBJ1-5; 7 positions match TRBD1. Germline assignment: CDR1 LNHDA and CDR2 SQIVND (reference sequence). The CDR3 loop spans 17 amino acids. V lost 7 bases to trimming and J lost 1 base; unmatched junction nucleotides: 13. The chain's CDR3 is CASTARTGLSSNQPQHF. The CDR3 DNA is TGTGCCAGTACCGCCCGGACAGGACTCTCCAGCAATCAGCCCCAGCATTTT.

This clonotype was recorded many times. V is TRBV7-9 and J is TRBJ1-5; no clear D gene. V lost 1 base to trimming and J lost 2 bases, with 18 bases between them. The germline CDR1 and CDR2 sequences are SEHNR and FQNEAQ (reference sequence). The CDR3 is 18 amino acids. The CDR3 DNA is TGTGCCAGCAGCTTAGAACCGCCCGGTGTGAAGGGCAATCAGCCCCAGCATTTT. The encoded protein is CASSLEPPGVKGNQPQHF.

This clonotype showed up many times. The rearrangement joins TRBV11-2 to TRBJ2-7; D is perhaps TRBD2 (6 bases). The V gene lost 0 bases and the J gene lost 3 bases, with 12 bases spanning the gap. The CDR3 runs to 15 residues. Germline CDR1 is SGHAT and CDR2 is FQNNGV. CDR3 DNA sequence: TGTGCCAGCAGCTTAGAACCGGGACTGATCTACGAGCAGTACTTC. Amino acids: CASSLEPGLIYEQYF.

In this sample, this clonotype turned up many times. The rearrangement joins TRBV7-9 to TRBJ2-5; D is ambiguous. Trimming left V 2 bases short and J 5 bases short, with 9 bases between. The CDR3 totals 13 residues. The germline V gene encodes CDR1 SEHNR and CDR2 FQNEAQ (reference sequence). The CDR3 DNA is TGTGCCAGCAGCTTAAGGTCCCTGGAGACCCAGTACTTC. Translating gives CASSLRSLETQYF.

This clonotype has a count of ten or more. J is TRBJ2-7 and V is TRBV2, with TRBD1 matching 9 bases. The CDR3 contains 14 residues. CDR1 is SNHLY and CDR2 is FYNNEI in the germline V gene. V trimming: 6 bases; J trimming: 3 bases; junction bases outside the gene matches: 6. The CDR3 DNA is TGTGCCAGCAGCCCTACAGGGGGCGTCTACGAGCAGTACTTC. This translates into CASSPTGGVYEQYF.

The V and J genes are TRBV7-2 and TRBJ2-3; 11 nucleotides agree with TRBD2. Germline CDR1 is SGHTA and CDR2 is FQGNSA. CDR3 length: 17 residues. Unmatched junction bases numbered 4, after V lost 2 bases and J lost 0 bases. The CDR3 coding sequence is TGTGCCAGCAGCTTAAGCTCTAGCGGGAGGAGCACAGATACGCAGTATTTT. Its protein product is CASSLSSSGRSTDTQYF.

As concerns this clonotype: A read error may account for a junction end that differs from germline. The chain joins TRBV24-1 to TRBJ2-7; a possible D gene is TRBD1 (6 bases). From germline, CDR1 is KGHDR and CDR2 SFDVKD. This CDR3 is 14 amino acids long. This chain's CDR3 is CASSRTVASYEQYF. The CDR3 nucleotides are TGTGCCAGCAGTCGGACAGTTGCCTCCTACGAGCAGTACTTC.

This clonotype appeared many times. This chain joins TRBV5-1 and TRBJ2-1, with TRBD2 identical over 8 bases. Germline V gene lookup returns CDR1 SGHRS and CDR2 YFSETQ. Trimming removed 5 bases from V and 5 bases from J; junction bases left unmatched: 9. CDR3 length: 15 residues. CDR3 bases: TGCGCCAGCAGTTATGTAGCGGGATCCGACAATGAGCAGTTCTTC. Amino acids: CASSYVAGSDNEQFF.

This clonotype has a handful of counts. One base away lies a much larger clone, so this may be a sequencing read error. Here the CDR3 DNA reads TGTGTCAGCAGACGTACAACTAATGAAAAACTGTTTTTT. It is translated as CVSRRTTNEKLFF. The V gene is TRBV2, the J gene TRBJ1-4; no clear D. Germline CDR1 reads SNHLY; CDR2 reads FYNNEI. This CDR3 spans 13 amino acids.

This clonotype came up a few times. The chain joins TRBV2 to TRBJ2-7, with D possibly being TRBD1 (5 bases). V lost 0 bases, J lost 4 bases, and 10 bases lay in between. Germline assignment: CDR1 SNHLY and CDR2 FYNNEI. The CDR3 is 14 residues long. CDR3 nucleotides: TGTGCCAGCAGTGAAGCGACGGACAAGTACGAGCAGTACTTC. Translating gives CASSEATDKYEQYF.

This clonotype was detected ten times or more. This chain joins TRBV27 and TRBJ2-3; 7 bases agree with TRBD2. This CDR3 is built from 15 residues. Trimming at V came to 4 bases and at J to 1 base, leaving 5 bases not matched to a gene. Germline-derived CDR1 and CDR2 are MNHEY and SMNVEV (reference sequence). CDR3 coding DNA: TGTGCCAGCAGTTGGGTTGCGGGAGGCACAGATACGCAGTATTTT. This encodes CASSWVAGGTDTQYF.

In this sample, this clonotype turned up many times. The gene calls are TRBV10-2 and TRBJ1-5; D is ambiguous. The V gene's germline CDR1 is WSHSY and CDR2 SAAADI. This CDR3 has 13 amino acids. With 4 bases removed from V and 8 bases from J, the gap between germline ends came to 12 bases. DNA for the CDR3: TGCGCCAGCAGTGGCCGGACGCAAAAGCCCCAGCATTTT. This translates into CASSGRTQKPQHF.

This clonotype occurred many times. The chain joins TRBV5-6 to TRBJ2-5; 7 nucleotides align to TRBD2. Germline V gene lookup returns CDR1 SGHDT and CDR2 YYEEEE. The V segment lost 6 bases and the J segment 2 bases; nucleotides outside the gene matches: 13. This CDR3 is 16 amino acids long. CDR3 DNA sequence: TGTGCCAGCATCCGGAGGGCGGCTAGCGGACAAGAGACCCAGTACTTC. It encodes CASIRRAASGQETQYF.